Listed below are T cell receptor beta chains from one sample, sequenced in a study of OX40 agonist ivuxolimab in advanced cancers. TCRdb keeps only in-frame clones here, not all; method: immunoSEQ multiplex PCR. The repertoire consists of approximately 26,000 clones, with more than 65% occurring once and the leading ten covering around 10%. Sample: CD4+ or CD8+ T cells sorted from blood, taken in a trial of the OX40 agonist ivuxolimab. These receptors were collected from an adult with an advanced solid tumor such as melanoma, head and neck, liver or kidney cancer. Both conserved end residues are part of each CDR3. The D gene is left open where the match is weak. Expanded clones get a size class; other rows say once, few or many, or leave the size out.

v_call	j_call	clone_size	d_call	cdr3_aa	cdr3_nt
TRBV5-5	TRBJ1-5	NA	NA	CASSLRGLGNQPQHF	TGTGCCAGCAGCTTGCGGGGGCTCGGCAATCAGCCCCAGCATTTT
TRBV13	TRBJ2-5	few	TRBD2	CASSLGTSGAQETQYF	TGTGCCAGCAGCTTAGGGACTAGCGGGGCCCAAGAGACCCAGTACTTC
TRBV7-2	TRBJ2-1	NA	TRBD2	CASSRGLAGVNEQFF	TGTGCCAGCAGCCGGGGACTAGCGGGGGTAAATGAGCAGTTCTTC
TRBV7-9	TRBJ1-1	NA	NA	CAANPDGQIMNTEAFF	TGTGCCGCTAACCCAGACGGACAGATAATGAACACTGAAGCTTTCTTT
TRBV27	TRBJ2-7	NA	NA	CASTTQAGSSYEQYF	TGTGCCAGCACCACCCAAGCAGGGTCCTCCTACGAGCAGTACTTC
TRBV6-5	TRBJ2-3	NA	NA	CASSRRETDTQYF	TGTGCCAGCAGTCGCAGGGAAACAGATACGCAGTATTTT
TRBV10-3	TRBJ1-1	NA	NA	CAIVLGTEAFF	TGTGCCATCGTGCTAGGGACTGAAGCTTTCTTT
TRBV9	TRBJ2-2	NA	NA	CASSVKFTGELFF	TGTGCCAGCAGCGTAAAGTTCACCGGGGAGCTGTTTTTT
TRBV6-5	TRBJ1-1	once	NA	CASRRGAEAFF	TGTGCCAGCAGGCGAGGGGCTGAAGCTTTCTTT
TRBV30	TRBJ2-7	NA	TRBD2	CAWTGGYEQYF	TGTGCCTGGACGGGGGGCTACGAGCAGTACTTC
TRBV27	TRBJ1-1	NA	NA	CASSLGRNTEAFF	TGTGCCAGCAGTTTAGGACGGAACACTGAAGCTTTCTTT
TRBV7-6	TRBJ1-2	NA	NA	CASSPRGAEDYGYTF	TGTGCCAGCAGCCCCAGGGGAGCGGAAGACTATGGCTACACCTTC
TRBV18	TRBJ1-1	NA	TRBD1	CASSPFGTGEDMNTEAFF	TGTGCCAGCTCACCTTTTGGGACAGGGGAAGACATGAACACTGAAGCTTTCTTT
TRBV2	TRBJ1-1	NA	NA	CASRKTEAFF	TGTGCCAGCAGAAAAACTGAAGCTTTCTTT
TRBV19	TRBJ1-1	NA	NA	CASSMQGPTEAFF	TGTGCCAGTAGTATGCAGGGGCCCACTGAAGCTTTCTTT
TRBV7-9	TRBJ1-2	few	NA	CASSLAANYGYTF	TGTGCCAGCAGCTTAGCTGCTAACTATGGCTACACCTTC
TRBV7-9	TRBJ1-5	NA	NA	CASSPWTEYSNQPQHF	TGTGCCAGCAGCCCATGGACAGAGTATAGCAATCAGCCCCAGCATTTT
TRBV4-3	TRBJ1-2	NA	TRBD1	CASSRRGTGPYGYTF	TGCGCCAGCAGCCGCCGCGGGACAGGGCCCTATGGCTACACCTTC
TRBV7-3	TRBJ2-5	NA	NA	CASSLNGGQETQYF	TGTGCCAGCAGCTTAAATGGGGGCCAAGAGACCCAGTACTTC
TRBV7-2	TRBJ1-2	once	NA	CASSLVGSNYGYTF	TGTGCCAGCAGCTTGGTAGGGAGTAACTATGGCTACACCTTC
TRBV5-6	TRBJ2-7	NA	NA	CASSRLTSIIGYEQYF	TGTGCCAGCAGCCGTCTCACTAGTATTATCGGCTACGAGCAGTACTTC
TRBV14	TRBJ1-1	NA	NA	CASSPGKGAFF	TGTGCCAGCAGCCCCGGGAAGGGAGCTTTCTTT
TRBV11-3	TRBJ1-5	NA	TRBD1	CASSLGPGQGRDQPQHF	TGTGCCAGCAGCCTCGGACCTGGACAGGGTAGAGATCAGCCCCAGCATTTT
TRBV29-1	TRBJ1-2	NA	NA	CSVGGSGEVSGYTF	TGCAGCGTTGGTGGGTCGGGGGAGGTGAGCGGCTACACCTTC
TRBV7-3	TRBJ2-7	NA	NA	CASSLPEQGSYEQYF	TGTGCCAGCAGCTTACCGGAGCAGGGCTCCTACGAGCAGTACTTC
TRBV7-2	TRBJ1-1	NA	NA	CASSQGQGNTEAFF	TGTGCCAGCAGCCAAGGGCAGGGGAACACTGAAGCTTTCTTT
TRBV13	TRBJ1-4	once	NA	CASSFSGIANEKLFF	TGTGCCAGCAGCTTCAGTGGGATCGCTAATGAAAAACTGTTTTTT
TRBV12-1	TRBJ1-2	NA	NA	CASSSTGTEGYTF	TGTGCCAGCAGCTCTACAGGGACAGAGGGCTACACCTTC
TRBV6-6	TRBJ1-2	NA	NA	CASSVTGIRGGYTF	TGTGCCAGCAGCGTAACAGGGATCCGAGGGGGCTACACCTTC
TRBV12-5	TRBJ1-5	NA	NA	CASGTGTLISNQPQHF	TGTGCTAGTGGCACCGGGACACTTATTAGCAATCAGCCCCAGCATTTT
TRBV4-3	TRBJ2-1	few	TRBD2	CASSQEGSGGYNEQFF	TGCGCCAGCAGCCAAGAAGGTAGCGGGGGGTACAATGAGCAGTTCTTC
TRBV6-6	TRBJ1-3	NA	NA	CAHTGGPSSGNTIYF	TGTGCCCACACGGGGGGGCCCAGCTCTGGAAACACCATATATTTT
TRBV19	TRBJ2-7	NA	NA	CASSIDGTDYEQYF	TGTGCCAGTAGTATAGATGGGACGGACTACGAGCAGTACTTC
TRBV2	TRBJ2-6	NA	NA	CAKDFGANVLTF	TGTGCTAAGGATTTCGGGGCCAACGTCCTGACTTTC
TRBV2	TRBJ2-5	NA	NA	CASSEPQGWEETQYF	TGTGCCAGCAGTGAACCCCAGGGATGGGAAGAGACCCAGTACTTC
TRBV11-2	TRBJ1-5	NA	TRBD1	CASSWTGDSNQPQHF	TGTGCCAGCAGCTGGACAGGGGATAGCAATCAGCCCCAGCATTTT
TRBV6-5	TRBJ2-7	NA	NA	CASSYSGAYEQYF	TGTGCCAGCAGTTACTCTGGGGCCTACGAGCAGTACTTC
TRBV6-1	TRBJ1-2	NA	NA	CASSHRANYGYTF	TGTGCCAGCAGCCACCGAGCTAACTATGGCTACACCTTC
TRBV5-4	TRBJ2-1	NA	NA	CASSRRGSYNEQFF	TGTGCCAGCAGCAGGCGGGGTTCCTACAATGAGCAGTTCTTC
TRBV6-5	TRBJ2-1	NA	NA	CASSSPSVPDNEQFF	TGTGCCAGCAGTTCCCCTAGCGTACCAGACAATGAGCAGTTCTTC
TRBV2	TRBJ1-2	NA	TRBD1	CANQRQGVNYGYTF	TGTGCCAACCAAAGACAGGGGGTGAACTATGGCTACACCTTC
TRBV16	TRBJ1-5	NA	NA	CASSQPYSNQPQHF	TGTGCCAGCAGCCAACCGTATAGCAATCAGCCCCAGCATTTT
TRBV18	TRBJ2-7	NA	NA	CASSPPDGELTYEQYF	TGTGCCAGCTCACCACCCGACGGTGAGCTCACCTACGAGCAGTACTTC
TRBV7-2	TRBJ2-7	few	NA	CASSLAGGRYEQYF	TGTGCCAGCAGCTTAGCTGGGGGTAGGTACGAGCAGTACTTC
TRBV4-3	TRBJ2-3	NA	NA	CASSQDWLSVTDTQYF	TGCGCCAGCAGCCAAGATTGGTTATCGGTAACAGATACGCAGTATTTT
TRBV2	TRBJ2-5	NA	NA	CASHPPEGDLETQYF	TGTGCCAGTCACCCTCCGGAGGGGGATTTGGAGACCCAGTACTTC
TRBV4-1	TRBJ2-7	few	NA	CASSHGTTYEQYF	TGCGCCAGCAGCCACGGCACGACCTACGAGCAGTACTTC
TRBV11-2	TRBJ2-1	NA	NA	CASSFLRDFSYNEQFF	TGTGCCAGCAGCTTCCTCCGGGACTTCTCCTACAATGAGCAGTTCTTC